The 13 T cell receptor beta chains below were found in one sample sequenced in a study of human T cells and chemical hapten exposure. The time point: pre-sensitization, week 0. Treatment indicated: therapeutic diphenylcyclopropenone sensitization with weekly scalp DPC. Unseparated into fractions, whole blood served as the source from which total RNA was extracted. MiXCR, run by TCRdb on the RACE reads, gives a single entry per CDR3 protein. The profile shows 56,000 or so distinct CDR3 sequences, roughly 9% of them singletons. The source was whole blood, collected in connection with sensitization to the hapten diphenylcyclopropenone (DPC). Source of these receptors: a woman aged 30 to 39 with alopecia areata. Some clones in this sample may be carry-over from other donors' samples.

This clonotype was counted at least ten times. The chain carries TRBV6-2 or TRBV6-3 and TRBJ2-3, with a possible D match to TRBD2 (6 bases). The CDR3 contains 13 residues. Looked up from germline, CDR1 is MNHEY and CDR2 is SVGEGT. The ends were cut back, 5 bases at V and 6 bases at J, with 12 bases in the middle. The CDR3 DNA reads TGTGCCAGCAGTGGGCCAGGAGGGGATACGCAGTATTTT. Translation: CASSGPGGDTQYF.

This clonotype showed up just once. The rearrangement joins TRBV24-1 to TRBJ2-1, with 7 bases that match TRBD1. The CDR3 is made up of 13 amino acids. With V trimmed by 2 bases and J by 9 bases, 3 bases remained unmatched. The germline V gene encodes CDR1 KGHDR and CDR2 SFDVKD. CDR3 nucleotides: TGTGCCACCAGTGATTGGCCAGGGGGTGAGCAGTTCTTC. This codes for CATSDWPGGEQFF.

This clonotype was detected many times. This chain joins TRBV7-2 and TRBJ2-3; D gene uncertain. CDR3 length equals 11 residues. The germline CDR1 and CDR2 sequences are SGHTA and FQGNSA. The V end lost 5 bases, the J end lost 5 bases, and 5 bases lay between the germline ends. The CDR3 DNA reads TGTGCCAGCAGCGTTCGAGATACGCAGTATTTT. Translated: CASSVRDTQYF.

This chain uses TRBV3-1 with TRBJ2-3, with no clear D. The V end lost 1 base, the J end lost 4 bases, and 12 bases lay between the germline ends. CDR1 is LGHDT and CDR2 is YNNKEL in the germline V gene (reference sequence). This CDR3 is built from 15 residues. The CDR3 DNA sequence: TGTGCCAGCAGCCAAGCGCCGGCGCGCGCAGATACGCAGTATTTT. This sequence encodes CASSQAPARADTQYF.

The CDR3 region has the DNA TGTGCCAGCAGCCCCCAAGGGGGGGCCGGAGATACGCAGTATTTT. Its protein is CASSPQGGAGDTQYF. The rearrangement links TRBV3-1 to TRBJ2-3, with D possibly being TRBD2 (7 bases). CDR1 LGHDT and CDR2 YNNKEL come from the germline V gene (reference sequence). V lost 4 bases to trimming and J lost 5 bases, with 16 bases between them. There are 15 residues in the CDR3.

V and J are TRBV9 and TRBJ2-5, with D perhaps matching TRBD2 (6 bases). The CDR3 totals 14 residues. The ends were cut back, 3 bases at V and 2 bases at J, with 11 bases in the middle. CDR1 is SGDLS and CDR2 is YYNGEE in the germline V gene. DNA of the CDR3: TGTGCCAGCAGCGGCGGGGAAAGACAAGAGACCCAGTACTTC. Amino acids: CASSGGERQETQYF.

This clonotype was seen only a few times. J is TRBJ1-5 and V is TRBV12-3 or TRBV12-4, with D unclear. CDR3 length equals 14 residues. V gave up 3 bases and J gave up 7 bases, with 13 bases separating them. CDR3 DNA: TGTGCCAGCAGTTTCAACGGGGTGTGGCAGCCCCAGCATTTT. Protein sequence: CASSFNGVWQPQHF.

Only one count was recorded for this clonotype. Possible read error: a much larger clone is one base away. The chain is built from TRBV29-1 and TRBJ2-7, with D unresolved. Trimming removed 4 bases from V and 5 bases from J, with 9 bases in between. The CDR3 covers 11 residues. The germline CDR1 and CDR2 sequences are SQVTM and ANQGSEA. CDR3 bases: TGCAGCGTTGCAATCCGCGACGAGCAGTACTTC. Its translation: CSVAIRDEQYF.

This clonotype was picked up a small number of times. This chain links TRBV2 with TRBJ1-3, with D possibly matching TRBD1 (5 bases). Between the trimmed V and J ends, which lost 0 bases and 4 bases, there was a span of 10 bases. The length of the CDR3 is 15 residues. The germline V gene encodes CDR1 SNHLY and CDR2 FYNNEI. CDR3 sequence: CASSEARGSGNTIYF. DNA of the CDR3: TGTGCCAGCAGTGAAGCCCGGGGGTCCGGAAACACCATATATTTT.

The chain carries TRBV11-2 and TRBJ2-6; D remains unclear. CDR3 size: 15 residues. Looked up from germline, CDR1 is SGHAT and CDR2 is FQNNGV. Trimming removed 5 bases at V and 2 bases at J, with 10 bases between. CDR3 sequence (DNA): TGTGCCAGCAGCCCCCGTTTAGCTGGGGCCAACGTCCTGACTTTC. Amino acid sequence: CASSPRLAGANVLTF.

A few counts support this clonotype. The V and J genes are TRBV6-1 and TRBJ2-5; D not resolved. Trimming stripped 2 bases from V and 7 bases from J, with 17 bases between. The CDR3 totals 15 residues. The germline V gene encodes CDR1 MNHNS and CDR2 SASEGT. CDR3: CASSEMLGFVGTQYF. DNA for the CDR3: TGTGCCAGCAGTGAAATGTTAGGTTTTGTGGGGACCCAGTACTTC.

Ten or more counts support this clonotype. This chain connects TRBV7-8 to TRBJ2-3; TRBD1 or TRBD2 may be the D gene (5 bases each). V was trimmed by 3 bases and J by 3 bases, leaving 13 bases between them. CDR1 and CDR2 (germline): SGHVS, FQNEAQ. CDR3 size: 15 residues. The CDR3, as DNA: TGTGCCAGCAGCTTCGCCGACGAGGGGACAGATACGCAGTATTTT. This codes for CASSFADEGTDTQYF.

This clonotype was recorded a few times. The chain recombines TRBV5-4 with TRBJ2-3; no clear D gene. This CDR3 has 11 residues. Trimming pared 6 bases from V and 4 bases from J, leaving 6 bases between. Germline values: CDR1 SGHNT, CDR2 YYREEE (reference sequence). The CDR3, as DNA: TGTGCCAGCATGGGCCCAGATACGCAGTATTTT. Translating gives CASMGPDTQYF. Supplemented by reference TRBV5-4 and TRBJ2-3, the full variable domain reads ETGVTQSPTHLIKTRGQQVTLRCSSQSGHNTVSWYQQALGQGPQFIFQYYREEENGRGNFPPRFSGLQFPNYSSELNVNALELDDSALYLCASMGPDTQYFGPGTRLTVL.